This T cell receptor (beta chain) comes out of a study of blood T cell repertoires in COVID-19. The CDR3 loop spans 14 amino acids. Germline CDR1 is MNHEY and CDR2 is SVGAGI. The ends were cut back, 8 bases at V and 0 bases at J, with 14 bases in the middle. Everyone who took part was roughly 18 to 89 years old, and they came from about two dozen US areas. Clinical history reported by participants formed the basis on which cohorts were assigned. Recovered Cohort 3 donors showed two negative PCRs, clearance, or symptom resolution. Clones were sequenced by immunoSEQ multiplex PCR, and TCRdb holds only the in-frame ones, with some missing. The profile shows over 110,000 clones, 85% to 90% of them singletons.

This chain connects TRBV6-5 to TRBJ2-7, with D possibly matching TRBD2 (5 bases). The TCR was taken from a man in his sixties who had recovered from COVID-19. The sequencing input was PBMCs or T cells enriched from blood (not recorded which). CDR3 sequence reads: CASSRLGSSYEQYF. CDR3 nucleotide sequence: TGTGCCAGCTCTCGATTAGGGAGCTCCTACGAGCAGTACTTC.